This T cell receptor beta chain was retrieved from a study of Graves' ophthalmopathy and Graves' hyperthyroidism. Findings and limits, study-wide: For separating ophthalmopathy from stable hyperthyroidism, a 13-signature model gave over 85% sensitivity and around 80% specificity. The model reached approximately 67% sensitivity and under 75% specificity for predicting ophthalmopathy progression. Blood samples also showed most expanded thyroid clonotypes exceeding 0.001 frequency.

For repertoire sequencing, the TCR beta CDR3 regions were amplified from RNA transcripts. First-round RT-PCR used HTBI primers; second-round multiplex PCR followed. Each CDR3 protein gets one entry after TCRdb re-called the multiplex PCR reads with MiXCR. Here the sample spans more than 300,000 distinct CDR3 sequences, about 18% being singletons. The CDR3 consists of 12 residues. V dropped 6 bases and J dropped 8; count of bases not matched to a gene: 5. To note about this clonotype: What it binds is unknown.

Certain patients, namely those with other autoimmune diseases, uncontrolled infections, pregnancy or lactation, were excluded. The receptor was derived from an adult woman with stable Graves' hyperthyroidism. The specimen was peripheral blood. V is TRBV12-3 or TRBV12-4 and J is TRBJ1-2; 8 nucleotides align to TRBD1. CDR3 DNA sequence: TGTGCCAGCAGCATGGACAGGGCGGGCTACACCTTC. Its protein product is CASSMDRAGYTF.